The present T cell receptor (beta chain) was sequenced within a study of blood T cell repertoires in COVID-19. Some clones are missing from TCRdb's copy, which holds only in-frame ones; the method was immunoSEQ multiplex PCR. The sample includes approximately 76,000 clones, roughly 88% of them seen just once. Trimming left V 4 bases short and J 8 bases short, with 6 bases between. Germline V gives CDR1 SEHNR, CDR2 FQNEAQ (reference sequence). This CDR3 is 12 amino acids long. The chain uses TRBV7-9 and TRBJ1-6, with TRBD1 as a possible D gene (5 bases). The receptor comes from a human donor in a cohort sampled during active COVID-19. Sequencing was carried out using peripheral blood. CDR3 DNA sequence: TGTGCCAGCAGCTCCAGGGATTCACCCCTCCACTTT. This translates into CASSSRDSPLHF.